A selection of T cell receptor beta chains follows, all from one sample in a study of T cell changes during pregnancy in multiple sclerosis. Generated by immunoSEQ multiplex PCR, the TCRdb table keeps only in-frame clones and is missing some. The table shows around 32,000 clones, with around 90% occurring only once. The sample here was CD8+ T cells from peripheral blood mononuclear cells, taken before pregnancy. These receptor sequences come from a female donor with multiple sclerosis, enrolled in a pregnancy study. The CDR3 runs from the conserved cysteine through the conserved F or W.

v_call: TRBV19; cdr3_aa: CASSIDNTDTQYF
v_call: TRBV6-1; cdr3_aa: CASSEAGGQLNTEAFF
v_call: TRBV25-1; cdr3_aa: CASSRTGGNQPQHF
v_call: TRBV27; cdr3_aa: CASSLYSGGYEQYF
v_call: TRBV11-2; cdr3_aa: CASRQAGWETQYF
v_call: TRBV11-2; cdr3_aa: CASSPKKGDYEQYF
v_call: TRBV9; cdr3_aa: CASSVSHGSYEQYF
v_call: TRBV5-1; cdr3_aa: CASSTKTGFYEQYF
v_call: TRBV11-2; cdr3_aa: CASSTPTGLVTYEQYF
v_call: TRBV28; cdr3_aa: CASSPLAGTGSGANVLTF
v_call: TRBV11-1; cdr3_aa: CASSFRPSGRVADTQYF
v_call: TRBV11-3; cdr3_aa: CASSTSGGAYTQYF
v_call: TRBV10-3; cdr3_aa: CATMGLGLGEEGEAFF
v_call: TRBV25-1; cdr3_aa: CASRAPGLDSNEQFF
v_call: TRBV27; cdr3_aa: CASSLGADQPQHF
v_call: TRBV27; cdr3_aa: CASSRGETQYF
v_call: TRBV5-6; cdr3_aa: CASSFVEADYEQYF
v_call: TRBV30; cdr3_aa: CAWTGSTGVRDEQYF
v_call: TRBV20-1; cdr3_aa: CSAGRGQYF
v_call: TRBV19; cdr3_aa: CASSIRGPETQYF
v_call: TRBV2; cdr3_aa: CASRVDSREDTQYF
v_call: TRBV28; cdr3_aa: CASSFSGYEQYF
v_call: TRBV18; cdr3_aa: CASSPDRLAGGYNEQFF
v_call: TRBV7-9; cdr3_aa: CASSFRWRQPQFF
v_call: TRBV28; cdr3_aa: CASSSGQGNTGELFF
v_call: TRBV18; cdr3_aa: CASSPGQLAGVTRNEQFF
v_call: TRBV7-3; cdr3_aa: CASSLGQGSPLHF
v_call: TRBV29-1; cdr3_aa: CSVEGAGTYEQYF
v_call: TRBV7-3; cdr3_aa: CASSLASGGSYEQYF
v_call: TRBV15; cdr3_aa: CATSRDPADWTSSNTGELFF
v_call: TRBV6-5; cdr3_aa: CASSRQGTGWEQYF
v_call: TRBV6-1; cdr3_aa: CASSEAAGGHNEQFF
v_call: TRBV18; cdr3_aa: CASSQPGQGPYEQYF
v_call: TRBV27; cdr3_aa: CASSLAVNQPQHF
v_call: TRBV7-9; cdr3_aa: CASSPGQGLEAFF
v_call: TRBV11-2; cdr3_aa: CASSLGLGRPEAFF
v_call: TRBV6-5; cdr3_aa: CASTPWSGETQYF
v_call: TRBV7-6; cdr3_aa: CASSLINRGLYTEAFF
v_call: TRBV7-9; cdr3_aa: CASTTKGAGRTEAFF
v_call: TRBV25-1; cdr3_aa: CASSDQGIRTGELFF
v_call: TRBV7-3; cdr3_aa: CASSPVGVSGLYNEQFF
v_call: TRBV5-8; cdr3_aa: CASSSGTISSGNTIYF
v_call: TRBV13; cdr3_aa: CASSSRTSGQETQYF
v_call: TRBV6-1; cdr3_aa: CASSEMAENTEAFF
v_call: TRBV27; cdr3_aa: CASSNQQGNYGYTF
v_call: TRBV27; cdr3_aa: CASSPSSGSFTGELFF
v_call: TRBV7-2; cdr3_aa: CASSLDGAGGEKLFF
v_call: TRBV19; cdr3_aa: CASSIGTEGLNTQYF
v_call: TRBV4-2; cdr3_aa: CASSQDHGGYTDTQYF
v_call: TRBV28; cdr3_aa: CASSYRSSYNSPLHF
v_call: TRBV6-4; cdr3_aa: CASSDSIRGRVDSPLHF
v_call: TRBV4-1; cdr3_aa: CASSPGTVDQETQYF
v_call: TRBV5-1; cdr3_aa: CASTPTEAYEQYF
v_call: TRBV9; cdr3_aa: CASSHRTHTEAFF
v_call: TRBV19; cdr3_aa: CASSRQAKLFF
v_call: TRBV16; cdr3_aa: CASSHLLRNTGELFF
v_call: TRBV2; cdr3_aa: CASSIGLAREGELFF
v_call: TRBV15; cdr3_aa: CATSRGGGLPQHFF
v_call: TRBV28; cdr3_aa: CASSLSGSSYNEQFF